This passage covers 8 T cell receptor beta chains from one sample sequenced in a study of preoperative IRX-2 immunotherapy in early breast cancer. Regarding treatment: preoperative locoregional IRX-2 cytokine immunotherapy. Profiled with immunoSEQ multiplex PCR; TCRdb holds only in-frame clones, not every one. The sample yields roughly 57,000 clones, around 94% seen once. The sample here was taken from a patient treated with IRX-2 immunotherapy. The receptors shown here come from a human donor with breast cancer.

The rearrangement links TRBV4-1 to TRBJ2-5; D might be TRBD2 (5 bases). The J call may be incorrect, as the DNA end agrees better with TRBJ2-7. Germline CDR1 and CDR2: MGHRA and YSYEKL. The CDR3 has 14 residues. The CDR3 DNA sequence: TGCGCCAGCAGCCAAGACACTAGGTTTGGCGAGCAGTACTTC. This sequence encodes CASSQDTRFGEQYF.

The rearrangement joins TRBV7-9 to TRBJ2-3, with unresolved D. CDR1 is SEHNR and CDR2 is FQNEAQ in the germline V gene (reference sequence). The V end was cut by 4 bases, the J end by 10 bases, with 15 bases between. The CDR3 has 13 amino acids. The CDR3 bases are TGTGCCAGCAGCTCGGAAGCACAGATGCCGCAGTATTTT. Translation gives CASSSEAQMPQYF.

The rearrangement joins TRBV5-1 to TRBJ1-1; 7 bases match TRBD1. CDR1 is SGHRS and CDR2 is YFSETQ in the germline V gene. Unmatched junction bases numbered 4, after V lost 2 bases and J lost 0 bases. CDR3 length: 15 amino acids. This CDR3 reads CASSFPGGLNTEAFF. The CDR3 coding sequence is TGCGCCAGCAGCTTCCCAGGGGGGCTGAACACTGAAGCTTTCTTT. Full variable domain (rest looked up from reference TRBV5-1 and TRBJ1-1): KAGVTQTPRYLIKTRGQQVTLSCSPISGHRSVSWYQQTPGQGLQFLFEYFSETQRNKGNFPGRFSGRQFSNSRSEMNVSTLELGDSALYLCASSFPGGLNTEAFFGQGTRLTVV.

This clone was seen once. The chain links TRBV19 to TRBJ2-1; a possible D gene is TRBD1 (8 bases). CDR1 LNHDA and CDR2 SQIVND come from the germline V gene (reference sequence). CDR3 length: 11 residues. Trimming left V 6 bases short and J 14 bases short, with 14 bases between. The CDR3 coding sequence is TGTGCCAGTAGGGACAGGGAGGGGAAGTTCTTC. Protein product: CASRDREGKFF.

V is TRBV18 and J is TRBJ2-1; a possible D gene is TRBD2 (6 bases). CDR1 and CDR2 from the germline V gene are KGHSH and LQKENI. V lost 3 bases to trimming and J lost 3 bases, with 12 bases between them. The CDR3 contains 15 residues. CDR3 in amino acids: CASSPTSGVYNEQFF. CDR3 coding DNA: TGTGCCAGCTCACCTACTTCGGGGGTCTACAATGAGCAGTTCTTC.

This clone was picked up one time. The CDR3 loop reads CASSKRKGREESTDTQYF. CDR3 coding DNA: TGTGCCAGCAGCAAAAGAAAGGGCAGGGAAGAGAGCACAGATACGCAGTATTTT. The chain combines TRBV21-1 with TRBJ2-3; the D segment call TRBD1 is taken from the table without a DNA check. TRBV21-1 is shown as a pseudogene. This CDR3 spans 18 amino acids.

The V gene is TRBV2, the J gene TRBJ1-1; unclear D gene. Germline V lookup: CDR1 SNHLY, CDR2 FYNNEI. The CDR3 contains 14 residues. The V end was cut by 4 bases, the J end by 4 bases, with 13 bases between. This CDR3 is CASSGGLPGTEAFF. The CDR3 DNA sequence: TGTGCCAGCAGTGGTGGGCTCCCAGGCACTGAAGCTTTCTTT.

The chain uses TRBV6-5 and TRBJ2-5, with D perhaps matching TRBD1 (5 bases). Germline assignment: CDR1 MNHEY and CDR2 SVGAGI. CDR3 length: 14 residues. V lost 5 bases and J 5 bases, leaving 15 bases between the germline ends. Written as DNA, the CDR3 is TGTGCCAGCAGTCAGGGCCTTACTCGGGAGACCCAGTACTTC. Its protein product is CASSQGLTRETQYF.